This is a list of T cell receptor beta chains from one sample in a study of cytotoxic CD8 clonotypes in ibrutinib-treated CLL. The table came from immunoSEQ multiplex PCR; TCRdb's copy has only in-frame clones and leaves some out. The data contain about 39,000 clones, roughly two thirds of them singletons. The source material was PBMCs, sampled at disease progression, from a patient treated with ibrutinib. These receptors were obtained from a human donor with chronic lymphocytic leukemia. Each CDR3 is given with its conserved first and last residue. Each record gives: clone size, V gene, J gene, D gene, CDR3 protein, CDR3 DNA. A D gene is named only where the DNA matches it firmly. Size values are once, few and many counts, or a class for expanded clones, and some rows have none.

size: NA; V: TRBV5-1; J: TRBJ1-6; D: NA; CDR3: CASQPTGNYNSPLHF; DNA: TGCGCCAGTCAACCGACAGGAAATTATAATTCACCCCTCCACTTT
size: NA; V: TRBV15; J: TRBJ2-1; D: NA; CDR3: CATSIPNARREQFF; DNA: TGTGCCACCAGCATTCCCAATGCTAGAAGGGAGCAGTTCTTC
size: few; V: TRBV19; J: TRBJ1-5; D: NA; CDR3: CASSIAADQPQHF; DNA: TGTGCCAGTAGTATTGCGGCTGATCAGCCCCAGCATTTT
size: NA; V: TRBV27; J: TRBJ2-5; D: NA; CDR3: CASSINPGPMYQETQYF; DNA: TGTGCCAGCAGTATAAACCCCGGGCCTATGTACCAAGAGACCCAGTACTTC
size: NA; V: TRBV11-2; J: TRBJ2-3; D: TRBD1; CDR3: CASENRGTDTQYF; DNA: TGTGCCAGCGAAAACAGGGGGACAGATACGCAGTATTTT
size: NA; V: TRBV30; J: TRBJ2-3; D: NA; CDR3: CAWSIGGGSDTQYF; DNA: TGTGCCTGGAGTATCGGCGGGGGCTCAGATACGCAGTATTTT
size: NA; V: TRBV19; J: TRBJ1-2; D: TRBD1; CDR3: CASRLIGGPRHDGYTF; DNA: TGTGCCAGTAGACTTATAGGGGGCCCCCGACATGATGGCTACACCTTC
size: medium-sized; V: TRBV5-6; J: TRBJ2-3; D: NA; CDR3: CASSPGWGQASDTQYF; DNA: TGTGCCAGCAGCCCCGGTTGGGGGCAAGCCTCAGATACGCAGTATTTT
size: few; V: TRBV10-1; J: TRBJ1-1; D: NA; CDR3: CASSVHTEAFF; DNA: TGCGCCAGCAGTGTACACACTGAAGCTTTCTTT
size: few; V: TRBV10-2; J: TRBJ1-4; D: NA; CDR3: CASRKAGEEKLFF; DNA: TGCGCCAGCCGGAAGGCAGGAGAAGAAAAACTGTTTTTT
size: NA; V: TRBV19; J: TRBJ1-1; D: NA; CDR3: CASSISSGALNTEAFF; DNA: TGTGCCAGTAGTATTAGTTCAGGGGCATTGAACACTGAAGCTTTCTTT
size: NA; V: TRBV5-1; J: TRBJ2-1; D: TRBD1; CDR3: CASSSGTGGRHNEQFF; DNA: TGCGCCAGCAGCTCGGGGACAGGGGGCCGACACAATGAGCAGTTCTTC
size: once; V: TRBV11-3; J: TRBJ2-5; D: TRBD2; CDR3: CASQRTSQYQETQYF; DNA: TGTGCCAGTCAGCGGACTAGCCAGTACCAAGAGACCCAGTACTTC
size: NA; V: TRBV10-3; J: TRBJ1-1; D: TRBD1; CDR3: CAISDRGPLNTEAFF; DNA: TGTGCCATCAGTGACAGGGGGCCATTGAACACTGAAGCTTTCTTT
size: NA; V: TRBV9; J: TRBJ2-5; D: NA; CDR3: CASSVVEEGGETQYF; DNA: TGTGCCAGCAGCGTAGTCGAGGAGGGAGGAGAGACCCAGTACTTC
size: once; V: TRBV19; J: TRBJ1-2; D: NA; CDR3: CASNPGISGYTF; DNA: TGTGCCAGTAATCCAGGGATAAGTGGCTACACCTTC
size: once; V: TRBV29-1; J: TRBJ1-1; D: NA; CDR3: CSVAQQARLAFF; DNA: TGCAGCGTTGCTCAACAGGCTCGTTTAGCTTTCTTT